This T cell receptor beta chain was captured by sequencing in a study of T cell changes during pregnancy in multiple sclerosis. Some clones are missing from TCRdb's copy, which holds only in-frame ones; the method was immunoSEQ multiplex PCR. The table lists fewer than 80,000 clones, roughly nine tenths of them singletons. Germline CDR1 reads DFQATT; CDR2 reads SNEGSKA (reference sequence). The CDR3 is 11 residues long. With 5 bases removed from V and 8 bases from J, the gap between germline ends came to 12 bases. V usage is TRBV20-1 and J usage is TRBJ1-2; D gene unclear. The sample in question was CD4+ T cells from peripheral blood mononuclear cells, obtained in the third trimester of pregnancy. This sequence was found in a female donor in good health, enrolled as a control in a pregnancy study. CDR3 nucleotide sequence: TGCAGTGCTGGGCGTGTGGGCGGCTACACCTTC. This gives the protein CSAGRVGGYTF.